Listed here is a single T cell receptor beta chain. Its antigen is unknown. No base quality information exists; no much larger clone differs at one position. This sample is drawn from a study of cytomegalovirus exposure and HLA in healthy donors (dated by TCRdb to about 2017). About the study as a whole: An earlier analysis of a few hundred of the donors reported around 280 Gb of sequence data and 95 million to 140 million unique TCR beta sequences obtained from roughly 170 million T cells. An early release covering approximately 600 HLA-typed donors comprised about 320 gigabases of sequencing data and roughly 86 million unique TCR sequences. Of the roughly 400 genotyped donors, 75% to 85% were placed in the genetic ancestry cluster associated with self-reported Caucasian donors. The study aimed to test whether cataloging public T cell receptors could reveal signatures of past pathogen exposure. The study profiled the T cell repertoires of hundreds of subjects by immunosequencing and related them to cytomegalovirus serostatus. In addition to the first cohort of approximately 670 subjects, a separate validation cohort of 120 different subjects was used. To predict cytomegalovirus infection status, the study combined high-throughput TCR immunosequencing, statistical association of individual TCRs with disease status, and machine learning. In a later analysis, previously published TCR beta repertoires from 666 donors were re-analyzed and high-resolution HLA genotyping was added so that TCR occurrence patterns could be studied. Rather than drawing on any new phenotypic data, the later analysis identified candidate immune exposures from TCR beta sequences and the way those sequences occurred across donors. In an earlier analysis of over 550 of the donors, high-throughput TCR beta sequencing was used to judge whether each TCR beta V gene segment behaved as functional or pseudogenic. Donor age, sex, ethnicity and CMV serostatus were compiled alongside the repertoire data. In a later genetic analysis, genome-wide SNP genotypes for about 65% of the 666 donors were used, and that subset was treated as a discovery cohort. All discovery cohort repertoires had been generated using a single sequencing platform. Class I and class II HLA loci were covered by the typing at four-digit resolution. Typing coverage differed by locus: A, B, C, DRB1 and DQB1 were typed in roughly 620-630 donors, DQA1 in 500 to 550, DPA1 in nearly 610, and DPB1 in approximately 450. A few DR-DQ haplotypes were treated as single units for association and clustering because of strong linkage in the cohort. On average, about 240,000 unique TCR beta nucleotide sequences were sequenced per donor among some 420 genotyped donors of the cohort, with 15% to 20% of those sequences being non-productive. Findings and caveats that apply to the study as a whole: The cohort was sequenced for TCR beta chains only, and without alpha or paired-chain data the features that could be detected were limited. At a false discovery rate of 0.05, a later analysis linked around 17,000 TCR beta sequences to specific HLA alleles. A cluster of highly shared sequence variants was judged likely to represent a technical artifact of the sequencing pipeline. Immune exposure information for the cohort was limited to CMV serostatus. The 87-base-pair reads could not distinguish some IMGT-functional V segments, including TRBV6-2 and TRBV6-3, so those segments were excluded. Linkage disequilibrium might explain the correlated functional status among segregating V segments, but an unknown experimental factor could not be excluded. According to a later genetic analysis, donors in an Asian-associated ancestry cluster had fewer N-insertions in productive TCRs than the roughly 660-donor mean. A further reported finding was that TCR beta sequences accurately predicted the HLA-A and HLA-B alleles for most subjects in the first cohort. A few of the identified cytomegalovirus-associated TCR beta chains were confirmed in vitro to be specific for cytomegalovirus antigens. The authors suggested that the approach could potentially be extended to other disease states and immunological phenotypes. The study listed approximately 150 TCR beta chains as associated with cytomegalovirus. Most TCR sequences were observed very rarely across donors, whereas some public TCRs were present in many individuals. In a later analysis, HLA-associated TCR beta chains showed more clonal expansion and lower generation probabilities than non-associated chains that were equally common. According to a later analysis, most CMV-associated TCR beta chains appeared to be HLA-restricted, and the HLA associations seemed to be driven largely by CMV exposure. An earlier analysis of approximately 500 of the donors showed that most TCR beta V segments appeared in productive rearrangements either about 90% or about 30% of the time, which broadly matched IMGT annotations. Roughly uniform sequencing depth across donors was assumed in presence/absence analyses, although this assumption may not hold. According to a later analysis, TCR association rates differed among HLA loci, with DRB1 alleles showing the most associated TCRs and HLA-C alleles showing the fewest. Strong co-occurrence of HLA alleles, especially DR and DQ, made assigning TCR associations to individual alleles difficult. Some 16 rarely observed V segments, including chromosome 9 orphons, were excluded from the earlier analysis of about 610 of the donors because counts were too low. Cytomegalovirus status was reported to be diagnosed by the classifier with high specificity and sensitivity in both the original and validation cohorts. Because HLA typing was missing for some donors at each locus, association tests included only the typed subset. According to a later analysis, parvovirus B19, influenza, CMV and Epstein-Barr virus appeared linked to several top co-occurrence clusters. In a later genetic analysis, a missense DCLRE1C variant was associated with V-gene and J-gene trimming of TCR beta chains, and the association was replicated in an independent cohort.

Library creation used the immunoSEQ multiplex PCR assay. For the multiplex PCR, a mixture combining 60 forward primers for TCR Vbeta segments and 13 reverse primers for TCR Jbeta segments was used. The CDR3 region of rearranged TCR beta genes was amplified from genomic DNA with a multiplex PCR assay. The Illumina HiSeq System was used to sequence the amplified TCR beta libraries as 87-base-pair reads. The study's own analysis went as follows. In a later analysis, approximately 74 million unique TCR beta chains were counted across the roughly 670 repertoires, and roughly 9.9 million of these chains were shared by at least two donors. Raw reads were error-corrected and collapsed into unique sequences with a nearest-neighbor algorithm that merged closely related sequences to remove PCR and sequencing errors. Alignment of CDR3 sequences to IMGT reference sequences was used to assign V, D and J gene segments. For a sequence to be retained, a match of at least six nucleotides was required to both a V gene segment and a J gene segment. Rearrangements were called productive when the CDR3 lacked stop codons and stayed in frame with V and J; all others were non-productive. CDR3 was defined according to IMGT convention as the region running from the second conserved V-encoded cysteine to the conserved J-encoded phenylalanine. The earlier analysis of 587 of the donors excluded any sequence lacking an unambiguous match to a single V gene segment. In an earlier analysis of roughly 600 of the donors, a V segment was called functional when productive rearrangements were above 56.7%, and segregating when the standard deviation between donors exceeded 5%. A statistical classification framework was built to diagnose cytomegalovirus status from the catalog of TCR beta chain sequences. V and J gene assignment, in a later analysis, came from comparing TCR nucleotide sequences with IMGT/GENE-DB human TR gene sequences. The TCRdist pipeline was used in a later analysis to assign CDR3 sequences and most-parsimonious VDJ recombination scenarios. A later analysis defined each TCR beta chain by its CDR3 amino acid sequence plus V-gene family, and excluded reads lacking a unique V-gene family. In a later analysis, approximately 640 highly shared, low-generation-probability nucleotide sequences were removed to address suspected cross-contamination and a sequencing artifact. A later analysis calculated a clonal expansion index for each public chain from normalized within-repertoire ranks of inferred template counts. In a later analysis, generation probabilities were computed with a VDJ recombination model fitted to out-of-frame rearrangements, and the resulting probabilities were checked against IGoR. Hypergeometric tests were used in a later analysis to score TCR-TCR, TCR-HLA and TCR-CMV co-occurrence, with a repertoire-size bias correction applied to the TCR pairs. False discovery rates were estimated in a later analysis by permuting HLA or CMV assignments 20 times. A later analysis grouped co-occurring TCRs with DBSCAN, adding TCRdist sequence similarity when clustering within HLA-allele-positive subsets. For co-occurrence clustering, repertoires with fewer than 30,000 or more than 120,000 public chains were excluded, along with a handful of repertoires with anomalous nucleotide sharing. Sourced from immuneACCESS, this table was stored by TCRdb with only in-frame sequences that have V and J called. A share of the clones is absent; for the studies checked, an unresolved V gene accounts for under half, and the remainder has no known explanation. Clonal size and the V and J genes are those of that table, whereas D and trimming came from the DNA. In all, the sample holds 90,000 to 120,000 clones, and about 83% of those were seen once. The top ten constitute about 5% of the sample.

The V end gives up 3 bases and the J end 6 bases, leaving 3 bases in the junction not matched to a gene. CDR1 and CDR2, looked up from the germline V gene, are LGHNT and FRNRAP. Spanning cysteine to phenylalanine, the CDR3 consists of 13 amino acids. Kept here is only the CDR3 DNA, which spans 39 bases and is read in frame from base 1. The cohort comprised some 680 healthy bone marrow donors. Cohort members were all nominally healthy when sampled, although unrecorded immune exposures were likely present. The donor was CMV seropositive and belonged to the group of more than 250 seropositive cohort members. A peripheral blood sample was provided by each donor, and peripheral blood mononuclear cells were used for TCR beta sequencing. The Qiagen DNeasy Blood Extraction Kit was used to extract genomic DNA from the blood cell samples.

The TCR sequence derives from a female donor in good health and CMV-seropositive. The sample consisted of PBMCs. The sequence is built from TRBV12-5 and TRBJ2-7, and TRBD1 aligns with 9 junction nucleotides. The DNA sequence reads TGTGCTAGTGGTTTACGGACAGGGGTCGAGCAGTACTTC. Its protein product is CASGLRTGVEQYF.